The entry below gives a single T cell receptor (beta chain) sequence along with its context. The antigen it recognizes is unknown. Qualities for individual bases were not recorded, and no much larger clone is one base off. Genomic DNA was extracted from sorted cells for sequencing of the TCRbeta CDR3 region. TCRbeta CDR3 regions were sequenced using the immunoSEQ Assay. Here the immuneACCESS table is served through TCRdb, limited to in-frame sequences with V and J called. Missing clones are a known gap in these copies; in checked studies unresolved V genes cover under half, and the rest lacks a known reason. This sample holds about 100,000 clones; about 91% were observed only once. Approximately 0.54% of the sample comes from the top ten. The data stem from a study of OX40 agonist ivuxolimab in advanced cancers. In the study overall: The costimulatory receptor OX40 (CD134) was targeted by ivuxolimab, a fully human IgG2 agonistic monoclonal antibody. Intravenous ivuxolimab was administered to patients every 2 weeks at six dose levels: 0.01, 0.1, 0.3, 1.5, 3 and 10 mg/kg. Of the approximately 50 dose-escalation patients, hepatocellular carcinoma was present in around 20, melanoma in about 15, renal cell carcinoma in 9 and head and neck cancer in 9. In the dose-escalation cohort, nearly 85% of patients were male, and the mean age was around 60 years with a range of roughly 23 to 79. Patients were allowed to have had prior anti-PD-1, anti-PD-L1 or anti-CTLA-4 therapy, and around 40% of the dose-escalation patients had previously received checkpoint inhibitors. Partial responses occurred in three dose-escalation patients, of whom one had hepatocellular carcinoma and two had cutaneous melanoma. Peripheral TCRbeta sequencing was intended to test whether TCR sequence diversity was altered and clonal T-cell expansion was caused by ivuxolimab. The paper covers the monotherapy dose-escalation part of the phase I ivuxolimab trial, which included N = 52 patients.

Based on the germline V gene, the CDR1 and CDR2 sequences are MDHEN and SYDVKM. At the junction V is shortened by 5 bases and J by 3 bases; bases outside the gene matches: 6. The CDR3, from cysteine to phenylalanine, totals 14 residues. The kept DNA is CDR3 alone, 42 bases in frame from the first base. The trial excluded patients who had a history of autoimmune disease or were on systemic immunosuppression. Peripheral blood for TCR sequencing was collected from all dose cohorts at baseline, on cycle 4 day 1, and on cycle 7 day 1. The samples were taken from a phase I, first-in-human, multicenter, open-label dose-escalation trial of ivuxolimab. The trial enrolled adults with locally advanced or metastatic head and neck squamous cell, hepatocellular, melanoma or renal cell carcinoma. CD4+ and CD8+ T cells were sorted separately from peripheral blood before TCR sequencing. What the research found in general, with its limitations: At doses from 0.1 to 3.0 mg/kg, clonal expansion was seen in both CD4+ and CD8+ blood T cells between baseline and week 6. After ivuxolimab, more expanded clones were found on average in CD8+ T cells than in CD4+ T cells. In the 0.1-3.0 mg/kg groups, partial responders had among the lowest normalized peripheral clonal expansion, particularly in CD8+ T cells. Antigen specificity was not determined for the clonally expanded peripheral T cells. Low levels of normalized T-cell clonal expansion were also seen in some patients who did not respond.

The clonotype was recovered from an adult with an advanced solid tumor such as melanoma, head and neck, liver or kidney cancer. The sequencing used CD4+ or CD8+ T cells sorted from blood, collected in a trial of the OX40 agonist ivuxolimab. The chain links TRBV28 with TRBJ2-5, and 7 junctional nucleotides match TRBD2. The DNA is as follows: TGTGCCAGCAGTCCCCTGGCGGGAGAAGAGACCCAGTACTTC. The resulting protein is CASSPLAGEETQYF. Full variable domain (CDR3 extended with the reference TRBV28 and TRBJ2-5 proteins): DVKVTQSSRYLVKRTGEKVFLECVQDMDHENMFWYRQDPGLGLRLIYFSYDVKMKEKGDIPEGYSVSREKKERFSLILESASTNQTSMYLCASSPLAGEETQYFGPGTRLLVL.